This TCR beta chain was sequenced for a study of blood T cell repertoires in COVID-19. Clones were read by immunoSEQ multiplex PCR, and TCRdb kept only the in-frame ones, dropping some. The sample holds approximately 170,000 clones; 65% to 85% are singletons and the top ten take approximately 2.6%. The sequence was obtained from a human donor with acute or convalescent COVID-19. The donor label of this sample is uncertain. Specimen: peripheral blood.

The CDR3 DNA is TGTGCCAGCTCTCCCCAGGTCACTGAAGCTTTCTTT. Translated, it gives CASSPQVTEAFF. The chain has TRBV18 and TRBJ1-1; no clear D. V gave up 6 bases and J gave up 4 bases, with 9 bases separating them. Germline CDR1 reads KGHSH; CDR2 reads LQKENI. The CDR3 has 12 residues. The variable domain in full, with the rest retrieved from reference TRBV18 and TRBJ1-1, is NAGVMQNPRHLVRRRGQEARLRCSPMKGHSHVYWYRQLPEEGLKFMVYLQKENIIDESGMPKERFSAEFPKEGPSILRIQQVVRGDSAAYFCASSPQVTEAFFGQGTRLTVV.